These 32 T cell receptor beta chains share one sample of origin, sequenced in a study of T cell responses to AZD1222 COVID-19 vaccine. Assay: immunoSEQ multiplex PCR; the TCRdb copy retains only in-frame clones and omits some. The profile shows 110,000 or so clones, roughly 89% of them singletons. The sample in question was peripheral blood, obtained on day 0 of AZD1222 vaccination. The receptors shown here come from an adult in good health.

The CDR3 spells CASSLRSRMNTEAFF. As DNA, the CDR3 is TGTGCCAGCAGTTTAAGGTCCAGAATGAACACTGAAGCTTTCTTT. The rearrangement joins TRBV28 to TRBJ1-1; D remains unclear. Looked up from germline, CDR1 is MDHEN and CDR2 is SYDVKM. CDR3 length: 15 residues. V was shortened by 2 bases and J by 0 bases, with 10 bases between the two germline ends.

CDR3 in DNA: TGTGCCAGCAGCAACGGACAGGGAAAGGGTTACGAGCAGTACTTC. Encoded protein: CASSNGQGKGYEQYF. The chain has TRBV7-9 and TRBJ2-7, with TRBD1 identical over 8 bases. The ends lost 5 bases at V and 4 bases at J; junction bases unmatched: 10. CDR3 length: 15 amino acids. Germline lookup yields CDR1 SEHNR and CDR2 FQNEAQ (reference sequence).

Only one count was recorded for this clone. The V and J genes are TRBV11-2 and TRBJ1-2; 7 bases match TRBD1. Per the germline V gene, CDR1 is SGHAT and CDR2 is FQNNGV. The CDR3 length is 13 residues. The CDR3 here is CATKGAGTYGYTF. CDR3 DNA: TGTGCAACGAAGGGGGCCGGGACCTATGGCTACACCTTC. Using reference TRBV11-2 and TRBJ1-2 for the parts outside the CDR3, the full variable domain is EAGVAQSPRYKIIEKRQSVAFWCNPISGHATLYWYQQILGQGPKLLIQFQNNGVVDDSQLPKDRFSAERLKGVDSTLKIQPAKLEDSAVYLCATKGAGTYGYTFGSGTRLTVV.

As DNA, the CDR3 is TGTGCCAGCAGTAGGCTTTCCTATAATTCACCCCTCCACTTT. Translated: CASSRLSYNSPLHF. The J gene is TRBJ1-6, the V gene TRBV2; no reliable D call. This CDR3 spans 14 amino acids. CDR1 is SNHLY and CDR2 is FYNNEI in the germline V gene. Trimming shortened V by 5 bases and J by 1 base, and 6 bases separated the two germline ends.

The chain has TRBV2 and TRBJ1-5; the match to TRBD1 covers 7 bases. CDR1 is SNHLY, CDR2 FYNNEI, per germline. V was clipped by 10 bases and J by 9 bases; unmatched bases: 15. There are 14 residues in the CDR3. The CDR3 spells CATNRGGVESPQHF. The CDR3 DNA follows: TGTGCCACCAACAGGGGCGGTGTAGAATCGCCCCAGCATTTT.

The chain carries TRBV20-1 and TRBJ1-5; maybe TRBD1 (5 bases). V lost 3 bases and J 5 bases, leaving 11 bases between the germline ends. CDR3 length: 13 residues. CDR1 DFQATT and CDR2 SNEGSKA come from the germline V gene (reference sequence). CDR3: CSASVGVYQPQHF. DNA of the CDR3: TGCAGTGCTAGTGTAGGGGTCTATCAGCCCCAGCATTTT.

The CDR3 sequence is CASSEVQGAFQPQHF. The CDR3 coding sequence is TGTGCCAGCAGTGAAGTACAGGGGGCTTTCCAGCCCCAGCATTTT. The chain combines TRBV6-1 with TRBJ1-5, with 9 positions matching TRBD1. The junction had 5 bases not matched to a gene; V was cut back by 1 base and J by 7 bases. The length of the CDR3 is 15 residues. Germline-derived CDR1 and CDR2 are MNHNS and SASEGT.

In its sample, this clone was seen once. The genes are TRBV13 and TRBJ2-4; D is undetermined. The V end lost 6 bases, the J end lost 0 bases, and 12 bases lay between the germline ends. This CDR3 spans 15 amino acids. Germline-derived CDR1 and CDR2 are PRHDT and FYEKMQ (reference sequence). In DNA, the CDR3 is TGTGCCAGCAGATCTAGAAATTTAGCCAAAAACATTCAGTACTTC. It codes for CASRSRNLAKNIQYF. Complete variable domain (other parts from reference TRBV13 and TRBJ2-4): AAGVIQSPRHLIKEKRETATLKCYPIPRHDTVYWYQQGPGQDPQFLISFYEKMQSDKGSIPDRFSAQQFSDYHSELNMSSLELGDSALYFCASRSRNLAKNIQYFGAGTRLSVL.

The V gene is TRBV6-5, the J gene TRBJ2-7, with 11 bases fitting TRBD2. In germline, CDR1 is MNHEY, CDR2 SVGAGI. The CDR3 runs 15 residues. J gave up 5 bases and V 5 bases, and 8 bases lay outside the gene matches. CDR3: CASSLLLAGAHEQYF. The CDR3 nucleotides read TGTGCCAGCAGTCTACTACTAGCGGGAGCTCACGAGCAGTACTTC.

The rearrangement joins TRBV23-1 to TRBJ1-2, with D unresolved. TRBV23-1 is treated as an ORF (open reading frame) with a function not yet certain. The CDR3 has 11 residues. Deletions cut 0 bases from V and 8 bases from J, with 4 bases between. CDR3 sequence (DNA): TGCGCCAGCAGTCAATCGGAAGGCTACACCTTC. Its protein product is CASSQSEGYTF.

The chain recombines TRBV9 with TRBJ1-2; unclear D gene. Trimming left V 4 bases short and J 4 bases short, with 8 bases between. CDR1 SGDLS and CDR2 YYNGEE come from the germline V gene. The CDR3 contains 12 residues. CDR3 bases: TGTGCCAGCAGCACAAGAGCCTATGGCTACACCTTC. It specifies CASSTRAYGYTF. The variable domain in full, completed from reference TRBV9 and TRBJ1-2, reads DSGVTQTPKHLITATGQRVTLRCSPRSGDLSVYWYQQSLDQGLQFLIQYYNGEERAKGNILERFSAQQFPDLHSELNLSSLELGDSALYFCASSTRAYGYTFGSGTRLTVV.

The V and J genes are TRBV19 and TRBJ2-4; the D gene is possibly TRBD2 (6 bases). Germline V gives CDR1 LNHDA, CDR2 SQIVND (reference sequence). The CDR3 runs 14 residues. The V end was cut by 5 bases, the J end by 3 bases, with 11 bases between. CDR3 DNA: TGTGCCAGTAGTGTATCGGGGGACAAAAACATTCAGTACTTC. Translated, it gives CASSVSGDKNIQYF.

The chain joins TRBV14 to TRBJ2-7; D unresolved. The germline V and J ends were trimmed by 0 bases and 1 base, with 13 bases remaining between them. The CDR3 is 16 residues long. In germline, CDR1 is SGHDN, CDR2 FVKESK. The CDR3 region is CASSQDGWRPSYEQYF. CDR3 DNA sequence: TGTGCCAGCAGCCAAGATGGCTGGCGACCATCCTACGAGCAGTACTTC.

The CDR3 sequence: CASSISSTYEQYF. In DNA form, the CDR3 reads TGTGCCAGTAGTATATCCTCAACCTACGAGCAGTACTTC. The gene calls are TRBV19 and TRBJ2-7, with D hard to call. This CDR3 spans 13 amino acids. V was shortened by 2 bases and J by 2 bases, with 7 bases between the two germline ends. Germline assignment: CDR1 LNHDA and CDR2 SQIVND (reference sequence). The whole variable domain, remainder taken from reference TRBV19 and TRBJ2-7, is DGGITQSPKYLFRKEGQNVTLSCEQNLNHDAMYWYRQDPGQGLRLIYYSQIVNDFQKGDIAEGYSVSREKKESFPLTVTSAQKNPTAFYLCASSISSTYEQYFGPGTRLTVT.

The chain carries TRBV11-3 and TRBJ2-5; the match to TRBD2 covers 7 bases. Unmatched junction bases numbered 14, after V lost 5 bases and J lost 5 bases. Germline CDR1 SGHNT, CDR2 YENEEA. This CDR3 comprises 16 residues. The CDR3 nucleotides read TGTGCCAGCAGCCAAGGACTAGAAGGGGCAGGGGAGACCCAGTACTTC. Translating it yields CASSQGLEGAGETQYF.

This sequence joins TRBV14 and TRBJ2-7; 7 bases line up with TRBD2. Looked up from germline, CDR1 is SGHDN and CDR2 is FVKESK. The trim removed 1 base at V and 4 bases at J, leaving 7 bases unmatched. The CDR3 is 15 amino acids. CDR3 sequence: CASSQVGGGPYEQYF. As DNA, the CDR3 is TGTGCCAGCAGCCAAGTCGGCGGGGGTCCGTACGAGCAGTACTTC.

The CDR3 loop reads CSASGTSQETQYF. The CDR3, as DNA: TGCAGTGCTAGTGGGACCAGTCAAGAGACCCAGTACTTC. The chain recombines TRBV20-1 with TRBJ2-5; D may correspond to TRBD1 or TRBD2 (5 bases each). Germline V gene data show CDR1 as DFQATT and CDR2 as SNEGSKA (reference sequence). V was clipped by 3 bases and J by 2 bases, with 10 bases between them. The CDR3 totals 13 residues.

This clone was detected once. The rearrangement uses TRBV19 and TRBJ2-5; 12 bases are shared with TRBD2. Germline CDR1 reads LNHDA; CDR2 reads SQIVND (reference sequence). J was trimmed by 3 bases and V by 4 bases; bases with no gene match: 0. The CDR3 contains 14 residues. CDR3: CASSRLAGEETQYF. For the CDR3, the DNA is TGTGCCAGTAGTAGACTAGCGGGGGAAGAGACCCAGTACTTC.

V gene TRBV7-2 combines with J gene TRBJ1-4, with D unresolved. CDR1 SGHTA and CDR2 FQGNSA come from the germline V gene. Trimming left V 6 bases short and J 5 bases short, with 13 bases between. This CDR3 spans 14 amino acids. The CDR3 is CASRLTQNNEKLFF. DNA of the CDR3: TGTGCCAGCAGATTGACACAAAACAATGAAAAACTGTTTTTT.

The V call is TRBV5-6, the J call TRBJ2-7, with 9 bases matching TRBD1. The J segment lost 3 bases and the V segment lost 5 bases, leaving 12 bases of the junction unmatched. The CDR3 runs to 16 residues. Germline V CDR1 and CDR2: SGHDT, YYEEEE. Here the CDR3 DNA reads TGTGCCAGCAGACTGGAAACAGGGGGCTTTAACTACGAGCAGTACTTC. Its translation is CASRLETGGFNYEQYF.

V usage is TRBV19 and J usage is TRBJ1-6; possibly TRBD1 for D (5 bases). Germline values: CDR1 LNHDA, CDR2 SQIVND (reference sequence). The V end was cut by 5 bases, the J end by 6 bases, with 17 bases between. The CDR3 contains 16 residues. The CDR3 protein is CASSPPERGPNSPLHF. The CDR3 nucleotides are TGTGCCAGTAGTCCTCCAGAAAGGGGCCCTAATTCACCCCTCCACTTT.

This chain joins TRBV5-8 and TRBJ1-1, with no clear D. Germline CDR1 reads SGHTS; CDR2 reads YDEGEE. Trimming took 3 bases from V and 5 from J, leaving 17 bases between them. The CDR3 has 15 amino acids. CDR3 coding DNA: TGTGCCAGCAGCTGGAGGGAGTTCGGGTGGACTGAAGCTTTCTTT. Amino acid sequence: CASSWREFGWTEAFF.

This clone occurred once. The chain joins TRBV10-3 to TRBJ1-1; 9 bases are shared with TRBD1. Trimming cost V 8 bases and J 3 bases; bases outside gene matches: 7. The CDR3 has 14 residues. The germline V gene has CDR1 ENHRY and CDR2 SYGVKD. Here the CDR3 reads CAIAPGQGYTEAFF. CDR3 DNA: TGTGCCATCGCCCCGGGACAGGGTTACACTGAAGCTTTCTTT.

The gene calls are TRBV20-1 and TRBJ1-1; a weak D match, TRBD1 (5 bases). The CDR3 covers 11 residues. Germline-derived CDR1 and CDR2 are DFQATT and SNEGSKA (reference sequence). The V end was cut by 5 bases, the J end by 11 bases, with 15 bases between. CDR3 sequence reads: CSALDSGGAFF. DNA of the CDR3: TGCAGTGCTCTCGACAGCGGTGGGGCTTTCTTT.

V and J are TRBV27 and TRBJ1-1; tentatively, D is TRBD1 (5 bases). The CDR3 is 16 amino acids. Trimming pared 6 bases from V and 3 bases from J, leaving 20 bases between. Germline V gene data show CDR1 as MNHEY and CDR2 as SMNVEV (reference sequence). CDR3 sequence (DNA): TGTGCCAGCAGGGGGGGACTCTTTCTGAGGGACACTGAAGCTTTCTTT. Amino acids: CASRGGLFLRDTEAFF.

The rearrangement joins TRBV28 to TRBJ2-7; 9 nucleotides line up with TRBD1. Germline V gene lookup returns CDR1 MDHEN and CDR2 SYDVKM. This CDR3 is 14 amino acids long. Germline trimming cut 2 bases from V and 3 bases from J; bases unmatched to any gene: 2. CDR3 sequence reads: CASSLGTGFYEQYF. CDR3 bases: TGTGCCAGCAGTTTAGGGACAGGGTTCTACGAGCAGTACTTC.

This sequence joins TRBV27 and TRBJ1-2; TRBD1 aligns across 9 bases. Germline-derived CDR1 and CDR2 are MNHEY and SMNVEV (reference sequence). V lost 6 bases, J lost 6 bases, and 5 bases stayed unmatched. This CDR3 comprises 13 residues. The chain's CDR3 is CASSRDRVNGYTF. DNA of the CDR3: TGTGCCAGCAGCCGGGACAGGGTAAATGGCTACACCTTC.

This sequence joins TRBV5-6 and TRBJ2-7; 11 positions match TRBD1. The CDR3 is 16 residues long. Germline CDR1 SGHDT, CDR2 YYEEEE. J lost 2 bases, V lost 4 bases, and 8 bases had no gene match. The CDR3 loop is CASSRDGQGATYEQYF. The CDR3 DNA sequence: TGTGCCAGCAGCCGAGATGGACAGGGGGCAACCTACGAGCAGTACTTC.

The chain has TRBV7-2 and TRBJ1-2; 7 nucleotides match TRBD1. The CDR3 loop spans 15 amino acids. The V gene's germline CDR1 is SGHTA and CDR2 FQGNSA. Trimming cost V 4 bases and J 8 bases; bases outside gene matches: 13. In nucleotides, the CDR3 is TGTGCCAGCAGCTCCCCGGGTGAGGGGGCGCGGGGCTACACCTTC. This translates into CASSSPGEGARGYTF.

CDR3 in amino acids: CSVLTTLTSGTNNEQFF. CDR3 bases: TGCAGCGTTTTGACAACTCTGACTAGCGGGACAAACAATGAGCAGTTCTTC. This rearrangement joins TRBV29-1 to TRBJ2-1; TRBD2 matches 11 bases. The germline gives CDR1 SQVTM, CDR2 ANQGSEA. This CDR3 comprises 17 residues. The V and J ends lost 5 bases and 5 bases, in that order; junction bases with no gene match: 14.

The CDR3 loop is CAISDFGLDNEQFF. The CDR3 DNA follows: TGTGCCATCAGTGATTTTGGCTTGGACAATGAGCAGTTCTTC. The chain employs TRBV10-3 and TRBJ2-1, with D unclear. V lost 3 bases and J 5 bases, leaving 11 bases between the germline ends. Germline lookup yields CDR1 ENHRY and CDR2 SYGVKD. This CDR3 is built from 14 residues.

The gene calls are TRBV9 and TRBJ1-3; 9 bases align to TRBD1. V lost 3 bases, J lost 6 bases, and 1 base stayed unmatched. The V gene's germline CDR1 is SGDLS and CDR2 YYNGEE. The CDR3 is made up of 13 amino acids. CDR3 sequence reads: CASSGTGENTIYF. The CDR3, as DNA: TGTGCCAGCAGCGGGACAGGGGAAAACACCATATATTTT.